Listed below are T cell receptor beta chains from one sample, sequenced in a study of blood T cell repertoires in COVID-19. Method: immunoSEQ multiplex PCR; TCRdb's copy keeps in-frame clones and lacks some. This sample carries about 300,000 clones, roughly 90% of them seen once, and the ten largest clones take 2.9%. The sample was PBMCs or T cells enriched from blood (not recorded which). These receptors were collected from a woman aged 45-65 years who had been exposed to COVID-19. CDR3s include the opening cysteine and the closing phenylalanine or tryptophan. Fields, in order: V gene, D gene, clone size, J gene, CDR3 DNA, CDR3 protein. D genes are given only for firm matches. A clone size is listed for some rows: how often the clone was seen (once, few, many), or a class if it is expanded.

v_gene: TRBV25-1
d_gene: TRBD1
abundance: NA
j_gene: TRBJ1-1
CDR3nt: TGTGCCAGCAGTCGGGACAGGAACAGTGAAGCTTTCTTT
CDR3aa: CASSRDRNSEAFF

v_gene: TRBV7-6
d_gene: TRBD2
abundance: NA
j_gene: TRBJ2-7
CDR3nt: TGTGCCAGCAGCTCCACTAGCGGGGGCTCTTACGAGCAGTACTTC
CDR3aa: CASSSTSGGSYEQYF

v_gene: TRBV5-8
d_gene: NA
abundance: NA
j_gene: TRBJ1-2
CDR3nt: TGTGCCAGCAGTCCCGACTACTATGGCTACACCTTC
CDR3aa: CASSPDYYGYTF

v_gene: TRBV12-3/TRBV12-4
d_gene: NA
abundance: NA
j_gene: TRBJ1-5
CDR3nt: TGTGCCAGCAGTTTTGGTCAGAATCAGCCCCAGCATTTT
CDR3aa: CASSFGQNQPQHF

v_gene: TRBV24-1
d_gene: NA
abundance: NA
j_gene: TRBJ2-3
CDR3nt: TGTGCCACCAGTGTTAGCCTAGCTTCAGATACGCAGTATTTT
CDR3aa: CATSVSLASDTQYF

v_gene: TRBV6-5
d_gene: TRBD2
abundance: NA
j_gene: TRBJ2-7
CDR3nt: TGTGCCAGCGGAAGCGGGGCTACCTCCTACGAGCAGTACTTC
CDR3aa: CASGSGATSYEQYF

v_gene: TRBV5-4
d_gene: TRBD2
abundance: NA
j_gene: TRBJ2-5
CDR3nt: TGTGCCAGCAGCACCCCCGGGGCGGGGGGCCAAGAGACCCAGTACTTC
CDR3aa: CASSTPGAGGQETQYF

v_gene: TRBV3-1/TRBV3-2
d_gene: NA
abundance: NA
j_gene: TRBJ2-1
CDR3nt: TGTGCCAGCAGCCAAGATGCGGGGAGCGGCAAGCAGTTCTTC
CDR3aa: CASSQDAGSGKQFF

v_gene: TRBV27
d_gene: NA
abundance: NA
j_gene: TRBJ1-2
CDR3nt: TGTGCCAGCAGTCAGGGGCCAATCTATGGCTACACCTTC
CDR3aa: CASSQGPIYGYTF

v_gene: TRBV4-2
d_gene: TRBD2
abundance: NA
j_gene: TRBJ2-1
CDR3nt: TGTGCCAGCAGCCCATCATTGAGGACTAGCATGGAGCAGTTCTTC
CDR3aa: CASSPSLRTSMEQFF

v_gene: TRBV6-5
d_gene: NA
abundance: NA
j_gene: TRBJ1-6
CDR3nt: TGTGCCAGCAGTTACTCGGCCAGGGCCTATAATTCACCCCTCCACTTT
CDR3aa: CASSYSARAYNSPLHF

v_gene: TRBV28
d_gene: NA
abundance: NA
j_gene: TRBJ2-1
CDR3nt: TGTGCCAGCAGGTTAGAAGGGGGATACAATGAGCAGTTCTTC
CDR3aa: CASRLEGGYNEQFF

v_gene: TRBV6-5
d_gene: TRBD1
abundance: NA
j_gene: TRBJ2-5
CDR3nt: TGTGCCAGCAGTTCGACAGGGTCCTTTCGGAAGACCCAGTACTTC
CDR3aa: CASSSTGSFRKTQYF

v_gene: TRBV30
d_gene: TRBD1
abundance: few
j_gene: TRBJ2-2
CDR3nt: TGTGCCTGGAGTTCTCCGGGACAGGGGCCCGGGGAGCTGTTTTTT
CDR3aa: CAWSSPGQGPGELFF

v_gene: TRBV2
d_gene: TRBD2
abundance: NA
j_gene: TRBJ2-2
CDR3nt: TGTGCCAGCAGGCCTACTAGCGGGGGGGACATCGGGGAGCTGTTTTTT
CDR3aa: CASRPTSGGDIGELFF

v_gene: TRBV12-3/TRBV12-4
d_gene: NA
abundance: once
j_gene: TRBJ1-1
CDR3nt: TGTGCCAGCAGTTTAGGTAACTATGAAGCTTTCTTT
CDR3aa: CASSLGNYEAFF

v_gene: TRBV4-2
d_gene: TRBD1
abundance: NA
j_gene: TRBJ1-1
CDR3nt: TGTGCCAGCAGCCAGCCTCGGGACAGGGCACGGTTGACTGAAGCTTTCTTT
CDR3aa: CASSQPRDRARLTEAFF

v_gene: TRBV3-1/TRBV3-2
d_gene: TRBD2
abundance: once
j_gene: TRBJ2-3
CDR3nt: TGTGCCAGCAGCCGTGGACTAGCGGGGAGCACAGATACGCAGTATTTT
CDR3aa: CASSRGLAGSTDTQYF

v_gene: TRBV6-5
d_gene: NA
abundance: NA
j_gene: TRBJ1-5
CDR3nt: TGTGCCAGCAGTCGACAGGAGAGGAGCAATCAGCCCCAGCATTTT
CDR3aa: CASSRQERSNQPQHF